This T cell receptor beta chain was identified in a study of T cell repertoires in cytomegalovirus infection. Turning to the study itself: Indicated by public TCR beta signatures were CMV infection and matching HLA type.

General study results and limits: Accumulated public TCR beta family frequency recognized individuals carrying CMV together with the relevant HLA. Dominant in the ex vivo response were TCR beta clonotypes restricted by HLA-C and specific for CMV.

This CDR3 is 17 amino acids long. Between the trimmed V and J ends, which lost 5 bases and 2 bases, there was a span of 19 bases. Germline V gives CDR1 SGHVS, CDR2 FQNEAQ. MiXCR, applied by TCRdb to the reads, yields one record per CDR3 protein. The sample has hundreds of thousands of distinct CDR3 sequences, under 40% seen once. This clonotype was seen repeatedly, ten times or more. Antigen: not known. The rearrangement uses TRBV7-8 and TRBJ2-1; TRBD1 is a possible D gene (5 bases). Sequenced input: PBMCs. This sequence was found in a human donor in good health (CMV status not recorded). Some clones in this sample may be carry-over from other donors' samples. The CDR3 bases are TGTGCCAGCAGCCCTAGTCGTAACCAAGGGGCCTACAATGAGCAGTTCTTC. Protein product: CASSPSRNQGAYNEQFF.